A single sample is the source of the 5 T cell receptor beta chains below, sequenced in a study of T cell responses to AZD1222 COVID-19 vaccine. Sequencing was performed with immunoSEQ multiplex PCR; in TCRdb, only in-frame clones are kept and a portion is missing. The table has about 150,000 clones, around 90% seen once. The sample here was peripheral blood, taken on day 0 of AZD1222 vaccination. The receptors derive from an adult in good health.

The J gene is TRBJ2-2, the V gene TRBV13; unclear D gene. The V end lost 4 bases, the J end lost 3 bases, and 15 bases lay between the germline ends. This CDR3 is 16 amino acids long. Germline V CDR1 and CDR2: PRHDT, FYEKMQ (reference sequence). The CDR3 loop reads CASSSISLGDTGELFF. As DNA, the CDR3 is TGTGCCAGCAGCTCAATTTCTCTGGGTGACACCGGGGAGCTGTTTTTT. Full variable domain (outside the CDR3, taken from reference TRBV13 and TRBJ2-2): AAGVIQSPRHLIKEKRETATLKCYPIPRHDTVYWYQQGPGQDPQFLISFYEKMQSDKGSIPDRFSAQQFSDYHSELNMSSLELGDSALYFCASSSISLGDTGELFFGEGSRLTVL.

In this sample, this clone turned up a few times. V and J are TRBV24-1 and TRBJ1-2; D might be TRBD1 (6 bases). The V and J ends lost 8 bases and 7 bases respectively, with 13 bases between them. CDR1 is KGHDR, CDR2 SFDVKD, per germline. This CDR3 has 12 residues. The CDR3 spells CATNTGHGGYTF. The CDR3 nucleotides read TGTGCCACCAATACAGGGCACGGTGGCTACACCTTC.

This chain uses TRBV9 with TRBJ2-3, with 11 bases aligning to TRBD2. Trimming took 0 bases from V and 1 from J; bases not matched to a gene: 7. This CDR3 is 18 amino acids long. Germline values: CDR1 SGDLS, CDR2 YYNGEE. The CDR3 spells CASSVVASGRLGTDTQYF. Written as DNA, the CDR3 is TGTGCCAGCAGCGTAGTCGCTAGCGGGAGGCTGGGCACAGATACGCAGTATTTT.

V gene TRBV6-5 combines with J gene TRBJ1-5; the D is unclear. CDR1 is MNHEY and CDR2 is SVGAGI in the germline V gene. The CDR3 is 12 amino acids. Trimming stripped 7 bases from V and 7 bases from J, with 11 bases between. This CDR3 is CASTEARQPQHF. CDR3 sequence (DNA): TGTGCCAGCACCGAGGCCAGGCAGCCCCAGCATTTT.

This sequence joins TRBV3-1 (or the pseudogene TRBV3-2) and TRBJ2-7; no clear D gene. V lost 2 bases and J lost 4, with 12 bases in between. The CDR3 totals 14 residues. In germline, CDR1 is LGHDT, CDR2 YNNKEL (reference sequence). The CDR3 DNA follows: TGTGCCAGCAGCCAACAGTCAGGCGTTTACGAGCAGTACTTC. This translates into CASSQQSGVYEQYF.